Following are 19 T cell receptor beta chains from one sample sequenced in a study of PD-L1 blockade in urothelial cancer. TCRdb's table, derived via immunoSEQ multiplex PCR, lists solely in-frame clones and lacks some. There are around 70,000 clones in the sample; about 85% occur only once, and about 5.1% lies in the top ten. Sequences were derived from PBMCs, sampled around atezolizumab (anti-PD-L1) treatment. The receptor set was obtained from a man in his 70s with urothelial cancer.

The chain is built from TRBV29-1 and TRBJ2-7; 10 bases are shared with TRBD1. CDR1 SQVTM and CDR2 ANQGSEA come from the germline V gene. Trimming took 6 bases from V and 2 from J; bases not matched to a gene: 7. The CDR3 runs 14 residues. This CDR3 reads CSVRPGQGTYEQYF. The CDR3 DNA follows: TGCAGCGTCCGCCCGGGACAGGGGACCTACGAGCAGTACTTC.

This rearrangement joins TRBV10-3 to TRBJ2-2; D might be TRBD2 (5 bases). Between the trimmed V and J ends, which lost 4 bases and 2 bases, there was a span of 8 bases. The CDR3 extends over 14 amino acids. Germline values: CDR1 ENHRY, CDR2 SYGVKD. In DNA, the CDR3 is TGTGCCATCAGTGGGGAGATCAACACCGGGGAGCTGTTTTTT. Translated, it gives CAISGEINTGELFF.

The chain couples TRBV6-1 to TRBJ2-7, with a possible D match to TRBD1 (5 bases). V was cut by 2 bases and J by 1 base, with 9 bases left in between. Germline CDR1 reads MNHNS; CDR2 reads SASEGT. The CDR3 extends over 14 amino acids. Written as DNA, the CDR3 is TGTGCCAGCAGTGAATGGGGCAGATCCTACGAGCAGTACTTC. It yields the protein CASSEWGRSYEQYF.

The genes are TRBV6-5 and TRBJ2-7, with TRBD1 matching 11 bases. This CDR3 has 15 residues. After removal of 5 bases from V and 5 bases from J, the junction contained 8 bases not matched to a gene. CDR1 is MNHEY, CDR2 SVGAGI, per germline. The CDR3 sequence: CASSPRGQGGHEQYF. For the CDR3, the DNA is TGTGCCAGCAGTCCTCGGGGACAGGGGGGCCACGAGCAGTACTTC.

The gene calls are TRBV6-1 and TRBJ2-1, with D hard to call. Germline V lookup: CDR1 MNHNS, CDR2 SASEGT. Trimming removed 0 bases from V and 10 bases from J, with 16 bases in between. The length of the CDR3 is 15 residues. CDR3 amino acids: CASSEAFRVGGEQFF. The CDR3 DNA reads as TGTGCCAGCAGTGAAGCCTTCCGGGTTGGCGGCGAGCAGTTCTTC.

In DNA, the CDR3 is TGTGCCAGCAGCTTGGTCGGGGCAACTAATGAAAAACTGTTTTTT. It encodes CASSLVGATNEKLFF. The V and J genes are TRBV5-5 and TRBJ1-4; no reliable D call. V was trimmed by 0 bases and J by 0 bases, leaving 6 bases between them. The CDR3 spans 15 residues. From germline, CDR1 is SGHKS and CDR2 YYEKEE (reference sequence). The full variable domain, its missing parts supplied by reference TRBV5-5 and TRBJ1-4, is DAGVTQSPTHLIKTRGQQVTLRCSPISGHKSVSWYQQVLGQGPQFIFQYYEKEERGRGNFPDRFSARQFPNYSSELNVNALLLGDSALYLCASSLVGATNEKLFFGSGTQLSVL.

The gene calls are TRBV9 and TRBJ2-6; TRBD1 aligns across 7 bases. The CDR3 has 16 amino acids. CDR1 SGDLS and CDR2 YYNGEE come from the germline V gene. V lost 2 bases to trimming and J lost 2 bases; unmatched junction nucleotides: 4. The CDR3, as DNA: TGTGCCAGCAGCGTCCTTACAGGGGCTGGGGCCAACGTCCTGACTTTC. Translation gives CASSVLTGAGANVLTF.

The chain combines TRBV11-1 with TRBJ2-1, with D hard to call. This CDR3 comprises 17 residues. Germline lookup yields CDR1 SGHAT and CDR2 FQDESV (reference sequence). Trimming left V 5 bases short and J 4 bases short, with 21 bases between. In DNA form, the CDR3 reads TGTGCCAGCAGCCCCAGCGACTTAGCAGCTGATTACAATGAGCAGTTCTTC. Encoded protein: CASSPSDLAADYNEQFF.

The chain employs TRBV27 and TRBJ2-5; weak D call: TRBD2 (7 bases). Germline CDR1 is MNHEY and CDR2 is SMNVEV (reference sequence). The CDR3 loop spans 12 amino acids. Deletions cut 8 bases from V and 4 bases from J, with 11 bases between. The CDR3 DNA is TGTGCCAGCGGGGGGGGGCGAGAGACCCAGTACTTC. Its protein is CASGGGRETQYF.

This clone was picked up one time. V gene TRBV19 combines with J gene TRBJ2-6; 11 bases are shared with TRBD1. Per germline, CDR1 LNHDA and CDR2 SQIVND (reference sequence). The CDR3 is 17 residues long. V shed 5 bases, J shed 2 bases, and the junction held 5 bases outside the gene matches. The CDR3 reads CASSGRTGGPGANVLTF. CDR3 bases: TGTGCCAGTAGTGGACGGACAGGGGGCCCTGGGGCCAACGTCCTGACTTTC.

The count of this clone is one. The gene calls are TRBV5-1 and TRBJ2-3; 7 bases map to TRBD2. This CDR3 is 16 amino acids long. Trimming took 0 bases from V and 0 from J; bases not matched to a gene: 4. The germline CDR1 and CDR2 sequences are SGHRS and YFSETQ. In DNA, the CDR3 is TGCGCCAGCAGCTTGGTGCTAGCGGCTAGCACAGATACGCAGTATTTT. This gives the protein CASSLVLAASTDTQYF.

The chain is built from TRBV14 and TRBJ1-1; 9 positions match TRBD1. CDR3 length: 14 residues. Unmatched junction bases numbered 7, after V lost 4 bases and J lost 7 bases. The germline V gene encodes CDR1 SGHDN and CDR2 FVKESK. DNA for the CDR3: TGTGCCAGCAGCCTTATACAGGGGGCAAGTGAAGCTTTCTTT. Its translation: CASSLIQGASEAFF.

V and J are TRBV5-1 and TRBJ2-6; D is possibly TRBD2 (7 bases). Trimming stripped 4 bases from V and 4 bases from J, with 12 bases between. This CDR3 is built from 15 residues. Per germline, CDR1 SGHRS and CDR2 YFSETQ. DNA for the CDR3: TGCGCCAGCAGCCAAGGGGGGGGCGGGGCCAACGTCCTGACTTTC. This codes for CASSQGGGGANVLTF.

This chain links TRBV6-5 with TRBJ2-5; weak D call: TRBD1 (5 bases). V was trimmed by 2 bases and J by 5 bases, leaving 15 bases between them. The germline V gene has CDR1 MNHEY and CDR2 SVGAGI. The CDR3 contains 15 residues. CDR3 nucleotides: TGTGCCAGCAGTTACCAGGGCACCCATGGGGAGACCCAGTACTTC. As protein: CASSYQGTHGETQYF.

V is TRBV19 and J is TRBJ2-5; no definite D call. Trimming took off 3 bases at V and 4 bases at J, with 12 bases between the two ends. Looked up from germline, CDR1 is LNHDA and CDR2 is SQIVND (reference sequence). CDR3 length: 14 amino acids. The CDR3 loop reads CASSIGSVPETQYF. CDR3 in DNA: TGTGCCAGTAGTATCGGCAGCGTCCCAGAGACCCAGTACTTC.

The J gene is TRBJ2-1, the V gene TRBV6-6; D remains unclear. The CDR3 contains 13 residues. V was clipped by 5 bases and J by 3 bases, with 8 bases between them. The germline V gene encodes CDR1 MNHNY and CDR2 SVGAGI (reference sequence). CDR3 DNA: TGTGCCAGCAGTACCGGTTACTACAATGAGCAGTTCTTC. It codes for CASSTGYYNEQFF.

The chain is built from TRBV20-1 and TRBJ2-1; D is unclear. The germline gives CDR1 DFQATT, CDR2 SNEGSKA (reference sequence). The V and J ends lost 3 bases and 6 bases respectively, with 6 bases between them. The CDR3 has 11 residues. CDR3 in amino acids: CSASYSNEQFF. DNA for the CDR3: TGCAGTGCTAGCTACAGCAATGAGCAGTTCTTC.

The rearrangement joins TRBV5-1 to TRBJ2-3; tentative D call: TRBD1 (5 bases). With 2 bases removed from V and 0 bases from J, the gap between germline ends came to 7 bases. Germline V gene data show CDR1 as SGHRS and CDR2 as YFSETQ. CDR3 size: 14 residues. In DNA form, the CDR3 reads TGCGCCAGCAGCTTCAGGGCTAGCACAGATACGCAGTATTTT. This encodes CASSFRASTDTQYF.

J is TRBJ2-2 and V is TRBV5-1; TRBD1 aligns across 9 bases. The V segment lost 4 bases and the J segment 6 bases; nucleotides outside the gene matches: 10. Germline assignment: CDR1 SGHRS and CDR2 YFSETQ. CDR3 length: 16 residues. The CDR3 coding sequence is TGCGCCAGCAGCCACCGGGACAGGGTCCCTCCCGGGGAGCTGTTTTTT. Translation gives CASSHRDRVPPGELFF.